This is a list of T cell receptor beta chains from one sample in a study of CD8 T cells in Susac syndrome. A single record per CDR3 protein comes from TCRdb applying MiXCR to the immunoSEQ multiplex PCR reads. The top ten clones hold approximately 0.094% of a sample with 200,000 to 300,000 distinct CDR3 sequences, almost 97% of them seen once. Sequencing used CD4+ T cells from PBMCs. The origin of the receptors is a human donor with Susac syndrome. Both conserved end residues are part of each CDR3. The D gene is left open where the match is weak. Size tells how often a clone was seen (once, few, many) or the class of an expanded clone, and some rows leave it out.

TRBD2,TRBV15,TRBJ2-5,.,TGTGCCACCAGCAAGTTGCTAGCGGGAGGGGGAGAGACCCAGTACTTC,CATSKLLAGGGETQYF
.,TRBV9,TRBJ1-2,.,TGTGCCAGCAGCGTAGGTGGACAAGCTAACTATGGCTACACCTTC,CASSVGGQANYGYTF
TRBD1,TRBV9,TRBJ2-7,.,TGTGCCAGCAGCGGTGGACAGGGGGGATACGAGCAGTACTTC,CASSGGQGGYEQYF
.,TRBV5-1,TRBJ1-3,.,TGCGCCAGCAGCCCGATGACAGGTTCTACGCCCGGAAACACCATATATTTT,CASSPMTGSTPGNTIYF
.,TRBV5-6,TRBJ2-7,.,TGTGCCAGCAGGCCACGGATTTCCTCCTACGAGCAGTACTTC,CASRPRISSYEQYF
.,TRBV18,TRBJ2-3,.,TGTGCCAGCTCACCAGTGGGAGATACGCAGTATTTT,CASSPVGDTQYF
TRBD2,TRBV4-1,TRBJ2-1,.,TGCGCCAGCAGCCAAGTCTCTAGCGGGAGATACAATGAGCAGTTCTTC,CASSQVSSGRYNEQFF
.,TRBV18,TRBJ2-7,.,TGTGCCAGCTCCCCGTTCGAATCGGAGCAGTACTTC,CASSPFESEQYF
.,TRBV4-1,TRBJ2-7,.,TGCGCCAGCAGCCAAACCGACAGGTCCTACGAGCAGTACTTC,CASSQTDRSYEQYF
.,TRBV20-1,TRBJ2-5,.,TGCAGTGCTCCCCTTCATAAAGAGACCCAGTACTTC,CSAPLHKETQYF
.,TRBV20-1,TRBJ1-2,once,TGCAGTGCTAGAGATGCTTGGACCAGCCCCTATGGCTACACCTTC,CSARDAWTSPYGYTF
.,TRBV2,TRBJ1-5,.,TGTGCCAGCACCCAGGGCGGGGCTAAGAGTCAGCCCCAGCATTTT,CASTQGGAKSQPQHF
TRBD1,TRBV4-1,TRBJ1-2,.,TGCGCCAGCAGGAGGATGGCAGGGGGCGCGGAAGGCTACACCTTC,CASRRMAGGAEGYTF
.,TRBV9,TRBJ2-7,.,TGTGCCAGCAGCGTAGGAGGTAATGGAGGGCAGTACTTC,CASSVGGNGGQYF
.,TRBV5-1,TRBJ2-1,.,TGCGCCAGCAGCTTGAGACTAGAGGGGTTGGGTGAGCAGTTCTTC,CASSLRLEGLGEQFF
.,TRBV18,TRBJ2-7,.,TGTGCCAGCTCACCACCGGGGCTAGCGTTGAAGTACGAGCAGTACTTC,CASSPPGLALKYEQYF
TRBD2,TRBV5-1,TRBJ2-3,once,TGCGCCAGCAGCAGCGGACTAGCCCGCACAGATACGCAGTATTTT,CASSSGLARTDTQYF
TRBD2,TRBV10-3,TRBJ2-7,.,TGTGCCATCAGTGAGTCTCGGTCTAGCGGATACGAGCAGTACTTC,CAISESRSSGYEQYF
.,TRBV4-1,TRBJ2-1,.,TGCGCCAGCAGCCAAGATCGGAGAGGTGAGCAGTTCTTC,CASSQDRRGEQFF
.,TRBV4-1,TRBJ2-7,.,TGCGCCAGCAGCCAAGATCTGGGACCCTACGAGCAGTACTTC,CASSQDLGPYEQYF
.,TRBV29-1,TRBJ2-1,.,TGCAGCGTTGAACGCGGCGGCAATGAGCAGTTCTTC,CSVERGGNEQFF
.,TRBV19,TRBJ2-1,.,TGTGCCAGTAGTAGTAGCCGCTTACAGAGCAATGAGCAGTTCTTC,CASSSSRLQSNEQFF
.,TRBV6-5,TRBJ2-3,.,TGTGCCAGCAGTTACTCGAGTAAGGTCCGACCCGCGCAGTATTTT,CASSYSSKVRPAQYF
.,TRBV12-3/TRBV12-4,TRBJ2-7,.,TGTGCCAGCAGTTTGAACAGGGTGGGGGGCGAGCAGTACTTC,CASSLNRVGGEQYF
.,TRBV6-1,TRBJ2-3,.,TGTGCCAGCAGTGGACTAGTGCCCGCCCAGCTGCAGTATTTT,CASSGLVPAQLQYF
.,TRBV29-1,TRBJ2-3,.,TGCAGCGTCGAGCTCAGGGATTTACCTAGCACAGATACGCAGTATTTT,CSVELRDLPSTDTQYF
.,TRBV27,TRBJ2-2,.,TGTGCCAGCAGTTCATTGTCGGCTGGGGAGCTGTTTTTT,CASSSLSAGELFF
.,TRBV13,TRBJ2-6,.,TGTGCCAGCAGGCTTAGTGGGGCCAACGTCCTGACTTTC,CASRLSGANVLTF
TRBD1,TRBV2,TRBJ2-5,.,TGTGCCAGCAGGGGGACAGGGAAAGAGACCCAGTACTTC,CASRGTGKETQYF
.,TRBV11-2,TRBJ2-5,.,TGTGCCAGCAGCTTAAACAGAAACCAAGAGACCCAGTACTTC,CASSLNRNQETQYF
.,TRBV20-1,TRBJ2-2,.,TGCAGTGCTACCTACGACACCGGGGAGCTGTTTTTT,CSATYDTGELFF
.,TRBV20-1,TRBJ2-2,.,TGCAGTGCTAGTGCCCCGGTGGGCACCGGGGAGCTGTTTTTT,CSASAPVGTGELFF
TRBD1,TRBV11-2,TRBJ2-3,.,TGTGCCAGCAGCTTAGTCGGACAGGGAAGAACAGATACGCAGTATTTT,CASSLVGQGRTDTQYF
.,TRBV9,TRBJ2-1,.,TGTGCCAGCAGCGTTAGAGGATACCCCTACAATGAGCAGTTCTTC,CASSVRGYPYNEQFF
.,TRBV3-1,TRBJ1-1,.,TGTGCCAGCAGCCGAGACGGACCCCGGGGGGCTACTGAAGCTTTCTTT,CASSRDGPRGATEAFF
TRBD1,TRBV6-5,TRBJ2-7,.,TGTGCCAGCAGTCCGACCGGGACAGCTTTCTACGAGCAGTACTTC,CASSPTGTAFYEQYF
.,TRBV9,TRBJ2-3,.,TGTGCCAGCAGCGTACCGGGGGATCGCACAGATACGCAGTATTTT,CASSVPGDRTDTQYF
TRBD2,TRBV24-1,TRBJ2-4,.,TGTGCCACCAGTGATGGTGGGAGGGGTCCGCGGAAAAACATTCAGTACTTC,CATSDGGRGPRKNIQYF
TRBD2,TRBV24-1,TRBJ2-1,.,TGTGCCACCAGTGAGACCTCGGGACTAGCGGGAGGATTCAATGAGCAGTTCTTC,CATSETSGLAGGFNEQFF
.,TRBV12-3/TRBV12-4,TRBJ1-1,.,TGTGCCAGCAGTTGCGGAGCTTTCTTT,CASSCGAFF
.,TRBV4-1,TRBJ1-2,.,TGCGCCAGCAGCCCCACGGGGTTAGGTGGCTACACCTTC,CASSPTGLGGYTF
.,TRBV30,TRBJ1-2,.,TGTGCCTGGAGTGTAGCGGGGGTAGTTCCCTATGGCTACACCTTC,CAWSVAGVVPYGYTF
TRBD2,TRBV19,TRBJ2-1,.,TGTGCCAGTAGGGCTAGCGGGAGCAGCAATGAGCAGTTCTTC,CASRASGSSNEQFF
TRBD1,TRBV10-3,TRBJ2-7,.,TGTGCCATCTCGGGCAACTACGGACAGGCCTCCTACGAGCAGTACTTC,CAISGNYGQASYEQYF
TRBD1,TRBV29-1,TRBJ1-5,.,TGCAGCGTCAGAGGGACAGGGGATCAGCCCCAGCATTTT,CSVRGTGDQPQHF
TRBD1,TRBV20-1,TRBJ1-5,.,TGCAGTGCTAGGACCATAGGGACAGGTAATCAGCCCCAGCATTTT,CSARTIGTGNQPQHF
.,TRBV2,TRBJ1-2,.,TGTGCCAGCAGTAGCGACACCTCGGCGCACTATGGCTACACCTTC,CASSSDTSAHYGYTF
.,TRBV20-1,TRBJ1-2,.,TGCAGTGCTAGAGATCCAGGGAGTCTTCGGGGCTACACCTTC,CSARDPGSLRGYTF
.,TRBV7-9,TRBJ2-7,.,TGTGCCAGCAGGCCCTCGTGTGAGCAGTACTTC,CASRPSCEQYF
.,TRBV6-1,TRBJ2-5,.,TGTGCCAGCAGCCAACGCCCTTTGTGGGTTAGGGAGACCCAGTACTTC,CASSQRPLWVRETQYF
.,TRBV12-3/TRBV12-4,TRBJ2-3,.,TGTGCCAGCAGTCCGAGTCACGATACGCAGTATTTT,CASSPSHDTQYF
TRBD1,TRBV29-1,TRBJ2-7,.,TGCAGCGTGACAGGGGGCGTCACCTACGAGCAGTACTTC,CSVTGGVTYEQYF
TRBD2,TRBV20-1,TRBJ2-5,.,TGCAGTGCTAGGGCTAGCGGGATTGGAGAGACCCAGTACTTC,CSARASGIGETQYF
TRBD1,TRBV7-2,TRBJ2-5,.,TGTGCCAGCAGGTCTACAGGGGTCTGGGAGACCCAGTACTTC,CASRSTGVWETQYF
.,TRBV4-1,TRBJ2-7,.,TGCGCCAGCAGCCAACCGGGTCTCCCCTACGAGCAGTACTTC,CASSQPGLPYEQYF
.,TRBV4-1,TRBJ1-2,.,TGCGCCAGCAGCCAAGGGAACCAGCTTACCTATGGCTACACCTTC,CASSQGNQLTYGYTF
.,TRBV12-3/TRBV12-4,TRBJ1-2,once,TGTGCCAGCAGTTTGGGATCCGGGGATGGCTACACCTTC,CASSLGSGDGYTF
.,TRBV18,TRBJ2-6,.,TGTGCCAGCTCACCCTTGCTGGACTCTGGGGCCAACGTCCTGACTTTC,CASSPLLDSGANVLTF
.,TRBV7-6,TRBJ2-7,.,TGTGCCAGCAGCTTAGCGGTGGGGCCGGGGGACGAGCAGTACTTC,CASSLAVGPGDEQYF